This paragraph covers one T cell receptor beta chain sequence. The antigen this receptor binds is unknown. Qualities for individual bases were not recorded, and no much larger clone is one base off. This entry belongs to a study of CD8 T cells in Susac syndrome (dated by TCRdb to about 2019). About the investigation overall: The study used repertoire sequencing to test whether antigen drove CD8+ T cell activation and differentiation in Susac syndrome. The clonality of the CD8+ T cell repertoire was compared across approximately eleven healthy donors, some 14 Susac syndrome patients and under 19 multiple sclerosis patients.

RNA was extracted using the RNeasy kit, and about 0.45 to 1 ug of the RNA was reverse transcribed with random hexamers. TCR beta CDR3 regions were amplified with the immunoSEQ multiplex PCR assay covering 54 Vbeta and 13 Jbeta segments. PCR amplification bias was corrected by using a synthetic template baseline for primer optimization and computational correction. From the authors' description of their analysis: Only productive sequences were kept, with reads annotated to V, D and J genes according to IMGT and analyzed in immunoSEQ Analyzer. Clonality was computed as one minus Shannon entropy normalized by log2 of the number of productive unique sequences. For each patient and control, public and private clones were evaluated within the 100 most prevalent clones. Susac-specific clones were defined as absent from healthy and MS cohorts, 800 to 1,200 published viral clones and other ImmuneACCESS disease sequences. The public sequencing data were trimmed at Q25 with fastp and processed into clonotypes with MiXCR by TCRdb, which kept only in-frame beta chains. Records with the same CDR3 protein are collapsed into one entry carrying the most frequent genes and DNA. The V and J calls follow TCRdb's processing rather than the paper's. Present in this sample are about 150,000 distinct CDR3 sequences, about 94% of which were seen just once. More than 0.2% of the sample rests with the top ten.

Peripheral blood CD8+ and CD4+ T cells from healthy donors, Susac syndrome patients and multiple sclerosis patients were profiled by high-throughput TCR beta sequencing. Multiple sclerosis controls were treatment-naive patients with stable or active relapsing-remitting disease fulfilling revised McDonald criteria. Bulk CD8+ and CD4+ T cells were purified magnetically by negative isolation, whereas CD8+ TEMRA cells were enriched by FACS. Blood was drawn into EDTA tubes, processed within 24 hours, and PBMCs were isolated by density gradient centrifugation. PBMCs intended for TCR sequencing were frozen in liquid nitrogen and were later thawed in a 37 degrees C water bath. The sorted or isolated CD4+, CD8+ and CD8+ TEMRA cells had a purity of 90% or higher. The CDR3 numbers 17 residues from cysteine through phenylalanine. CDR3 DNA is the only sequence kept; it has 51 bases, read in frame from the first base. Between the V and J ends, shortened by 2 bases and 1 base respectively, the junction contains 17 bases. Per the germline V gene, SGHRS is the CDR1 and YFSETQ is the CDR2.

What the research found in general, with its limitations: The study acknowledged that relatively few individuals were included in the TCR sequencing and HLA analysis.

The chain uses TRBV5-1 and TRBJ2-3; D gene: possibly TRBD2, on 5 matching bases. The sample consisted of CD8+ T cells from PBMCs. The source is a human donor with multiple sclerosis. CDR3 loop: CASSFVDGVGGTDTQYF. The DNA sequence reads TGCGCCAGCAGCTTTGTAGATGGGGTCGGGGGCACAGATACGCAGTATTTT.